A selection of T cell receptor beta chains follows, all from one sample in a study of T cell responses to AZD1222 COVID-19 vaccine. Assay used: immunoSEQ multiplex PCR; TCRdb lists only in-frame clones, some missing. The repertoire holds over 50,000 clones, with approximately 80% as singletons. The starting material was peripheral blood, obtained 28 days after the second AZD1222 dose. All receptors derive from an adult who received the AZD1222 COVID-19 vaccine. Each CDR3 is given with its conserved first and last residue. The order of the fields is V gene, clone size, J gene, D gene, CDR3 DNA, CDR3 protein. The D gene is left open where the match is weak. Size is omitted from some rows. Given values are once, few, many or a class for expanded clones.

v_call: TRBV24-1; clone_size: few; j_call: TRBJ2-7; d_call: NA; cdr3_nt: TGTGCCACCAGTGCACAGGGCTACGAGCAGTACTTC; cdr3_aa: CATSAQGYEQYF
v_call: TRBV30; clone_size: NA; j_call: TRBJ1-1; d_call: NA; cdr3_nt: TGTGCCTGGAGTGCCCGGGACCACACTGAAGCTTTCTTT; cdr3_aa: CAWSARDHTEAFF
v_call: TRBV19; clone_size: once; j_call: TRBJ1-5; d_call: NA; cdr3_nt: TGTGCCAGTTCACAGGTCAATCAGCCCCAGCATTTT; cdr3_aa: CASSQVNQPQHF
v_call: TRBV12-3/TRBV12-4; clone_size: NA; j_call: TRBJ1-1; d_call: NA; cdr3_nt: TGTGCCAGCAGCCTTACAGAGAACACTGAAGCTTTCTTT; cdr3_aa: CASSLTENTEAFF
v_call: TRBV11-2; clone_size: few; j_call: TRBJ2-1; d_call: TRBD2; cdr3_nt: TGTGCCAGCAGCGTTGCTGAGGCTAGCGGTTACAATGAGCAGTTCTTC; cdr3_aa: CASSVAEASGYNEQFF
v_call: TRBV11-2; clone_size: NA; j_call: TRBJ2-7; d_call: NA; cdr3_nt: TGTGCCAGCAGCTTAAGTTTATACGAGCAGTACTTC; cdr3_aa: CASSLSLYEQYF
v_call: TRBV2; clone_size: NA; j_call: TRBJ2-5; d_call: NA; cdr3_nt: TGTGCCAGCAGTATATCCCAAGAGACCCAGTACTTC; cdr3_aa: CASSISQETQYF
v_call: TRBV7-2; clone_size: NA; j_call: TRBJ1-6; d_call: TRBD1; cdr3_nt: TGTGCCAGCAGCCGGAGGACAGGGCGGGGGAGCTCCTATAATTCACCCCTCCACTTT; cdr3_aa: CASSRRTGRGSSYNSPLHF
v_call: TRBV10-1; clone_size: NA; j_call: TRBJ1-4; d_call: NA; cdr3_nt: TGCGCCAGCAGCGAAGATGCAGGGGATGAAAAACTGTTTTTT; cdr3_aa: CASSEDAGDEKLFF
v_call: TRBV6-5; clone_size: NA; j_call: TRBJ1-6; d_call: NA; cdr3_nt: TGTGCCAGCAGTTACATGTCCTATAATTCACCCCTCCACTTT; cdr3_aa: CASSYMSYNSPLHF
v_call: TRBV5-5; clone_size: NA; j_call: TRBJ1-1; d_call: NA; cdr3_nt: TGTGCCAGCGGGGGCCCGGAGGGGTTTTTCACTGAAGCTTTCTTT; cdr3_aa: CASGGPEGFFTEAFF
v_call: TRBV30; clone_size: NA; j_call: TRBJ1-5; d_call: NA; cdr3_nt: TGTGCCTGGAGGGACATGAATAGCAATCAGCCCCAGCATTTT; cdr3_aa: CAWRDMNSNQPQHF
v_call: TRBV2; clone_size: NA; j_call: TRBJ1-5; d_call: NA; cdr3_nt: TGTGCCAGCAGAGGGCCAAATAGCAATCAGCCCCAGCATTTT; cdr3_aa: CASRGPNSNQPQHF
v_call: TRBV5-1; clone_size: few; j_call: TRBJ2-2; d_call: NA; cdr3_nt: TGCGCCAGCAGATTAACAGGGAACACCGGGGAGCTGTTTTTT; cdr3_aa: CASRLTGNTGELFF
v_call: TRBV30; clone_size: NA; j_call: TRBJ1-4; d_call: NA; cdr3_nt: TGTGCCTGGAGTCATTCCAGGGAATTAAATGAAAAACTGTTTTTT; cdr3_aa: CAWSHSRELNEKLFF
v_call: TRBV5-4; clone_size: NA; j_call: TRBJ2-1; d_call: TRBD2; cdr3_nt: TGTGCCAGCAGCTTTAGACTAGCGGGAGGCTCCTACAATGAGCAGTTCTTC; cdr3_aa: CASSFRLAGGSYNEQFF
v_call: TRBV2; clone_size: few; j_call: TRBJ1-2; d_call: NA; cdr3_nt: TGTGCCAGCAGTGAAGATCGTCAGGGCTATGGCTACACCTTC; cdr3_aa: CASSEDRQGYGYTF
v_call: TRBV5-4; clone_size: NA; j_call: TRBJ1-4; d_call: NA; cdr3_nt: TGTGCCAGCAGCTCCCCCGGGGGCAGCCTTAATGAAAAACTGTTTTTT; cdr3_aa: CASSSPGGSLNEKLFF
v_call: TRBV7-2; clone_size: NA; j_call: TRBJ1-4; d_call: NA; cdr3_nt: TGTGCCAGCAGCCTTCAGAGATACTCAACTAATGAAAAACTGTTTTTT; cdr3_aa: CASSLQRYSTNEKLFF
v_call: TRBV6-5; clone_size: NA; j_call: TRBJ1-5; d_call: NA; cdr3_nt: TGTGCCAGCAGTTACTCGGACCGAGCCTTTCAGCCCCAGCATTTT; cdr3_aa: CASSYSDRAFQPQHF
v_call: TRBV11-1; clone_size: NA; j_call: TRBJ2-3; d_call: TRBD1; cdr3_nt: TGTGCCAGCAGCGCGAGGGCAGGGGGAGCAGATACGCAGTATTTT; cdr3_aa: CASSARAGGADTQYF
v_call: TRBV19; clone_size: NA; j_call: TRBJ1-2; d_call: TRBD1; cdr3_nt: TGTGCCAGTACCTATAATCCAGGGGGAGACTATGGCTACACCTTC; cdr3_aa: CASTYNPGGDYGYTF
v_call: TRBV18; clone_size: few; j_call: TRBJ2-1; d_call: NA; cdr3_nt: TGTGCCAGCTCACCACCTTCAACTACCTCCGGTTTCTTC; cdr3_aa: CASSPPSTTSGFF
v_call: TRBV5-1; clone_size: NA; j_call: TRBJ2-3; d_call: TRBD2; cdr3_nt: TGCGCCAGCAGCGGGAGGGCCTTTAGCACAGATACGCAGTATTTT; cdr3_aa: CASSGRAFSTDTQYF
v_call: TRBV5-1; clone_size: NA; j_call: TRBJ1-1; d_call: TRBD1; cdr3_nt: TGCGCCAGCAGCGGGACAGGCCTGAACACTGAAGCTTTCTTT; cdr3_aa: CASSGTGLNTEAFF
v_call: TRBV28; clone_size: NA; j_call: TRBJ1-2; d_call: NA; cdr3_nt: TGTGCCAGCAGAAAATACGCGGGAGGACAGCGGATTCGTTATGGCTACACCTTC; cdr3_aa: CASRKYAGGQRIRYGYTF
v_call: TRBV18; clone_size: NA; j_call: TRBJ1-1; d_call: TRBD1; cdr3_nt: TGTGCCAGCGGTCTAGGACAGGTCACTGAAGCTTTCTTT; cdr3_aa: CASGLGQVTEAFF
v_call: TRBV29-1; clone_size: NA; j_call: TRBJ1-2; d_call: NA; cdr3_nt: TGCAGCGGTGAGAGGGCTAACTATGGCTACACCTTC; cdr3_aa: CSGERANYGYTF
v_call: TRBV6-5; clone_size: NA; j_call: TRBJ2-1; d_call: TRBD1; cdr3_nt: TGTGCCAGCAGCCGGGACAGGGGTTGGAATGAGCAGTTCTTC; cdr3_aa: CASSRDRGWNEQFF
v_call: TRBV5-6; clone_size: NA; j_call: TRBJ1-2; d_call: TRBD1; cdr3_nt: TGTGCCAGCAGCCGGGACAGGGGGACGGGGAACTATGGCTACACCTTC; cdr3_aa: CASSRDRGTGNYGYTF
v_call: TRBV3-1/TRBV3-2; clone_size: NA; j_call: TRBJ2-5; d_call: TRBD1; cdr3_nt: TGTGCCAGCAGCCAACGCCACGGGGCAGGGGGCAAGGGTGAGACCCAGTACTTC; cdr3_aa: CASSQRHGAGGKGETQYF
v_call: TRBV21-1; clone_size: NA; j_call: TRBJ2-2; d_call: NA; cdr3_nt: TGTGCCAGCAGCATCGAAGGGCGGGGGGCGAAACGACTTTGGGACACCGGGGAGCTGTTTTTT; cdr3_aa: CASSIEGRGAKRLWDTGELFF
v_call: TRBV6-5; clone_size: NA; j_call: TRBJ1-6; d_call: TRBD1; cdr3_nt: TGTGCCAGCAGAGAGGGGGCGAATTCACCCCTCCACTTT; cdr3_aa: CASREGANSPLHF
v_call: TRBV20-1; clone_size: NA; j_call: TRBJ2-1; d_call: TRBD2; cdr3_nt: TGCAGTGCTAGTTCCCGAAGGCGGGGGGCCTACAATGAGCAGTTCTTC; cdr3_aa: CSASSRRRGAYNEQFF
v_call: TRBV28; clone_size: NA; j_call: TRBJ2-1; d_call: NA; cdr3_nt: TGTGCCAGCAGTACTATAGCGGAGTGGCAGTTCTTC; cdr3_aa: CASSTIAEWQFF
v_call: TRBV2; clone_size: NA; j_call: TRBJ2-1; d_call: TRBD2; cdr3_nt: TGTGCCAGCAGTGAAGCCCCCGGGACTAGCGGGATCGGTGAGCAGTTCTTC; cdr3_aa: CASSEAPGTSGIGEQFF
v_call: TRBV27; clone_size: once; j_call: TRBJ2-1; d_call: TRBD1; cdr3_nt: TGTGCCAGCAGTTATATAACCGGGACAGGGTCCTACAATGAGCAGTTCTTC; cdr3_aa: CASSYITGTGSYNEQFF
v_call: TRBV6-6; clone_size: NA; j_call: TRBJ1-2; d_call: NA; cdr3_nt: TGTGCCAGCAGTTACTCGACAGGCGGGGGCTACACCTTC; cdr3_aa: CASSYSTGGGYTF
v_call: TRBV5-1; clone_size: once; j_call: TRBJ1-4; d_call: TRBD1; cdr3_nt: TGCGCCAGCAGCGAAATAGGGGGCGTGGGGGAAAAACTGTTTTTT; cdr3_aa: CASSEIGGVGEKLFF
v_call: TRBV29-1; clone_size: NA; j_call: TRBJ1-3; d_call: NA; cdr3_nt: TGCAGCGTCCGTTGGGGAAACACCATATATTTT; cdr3_aa: CSVRWGNTIYF
v_call: TRBV7-8; clone_size: few; j_call: TRBJ1-2; d_call: NA; cdr3_nt: TGTGCCAGCAGCCCGGACAGATACTATGGCTACACCTTC; cdr3_aa: CASSPDRYYGYTF
v_call: TRBV7-7; clone_size: NA; j_call: TRBJ1-1; d_call: NA; cdr3_nt: TGTGCTAGCAGCTTGCACAGGGAGACTGAAGCTTTCTTT; cdr3_aa: CASSLHRETEAFF
v_call: TRBV19; clone_size: NA; j_call: TRBJ1-2; d_call: NA; cdr3_nt: TGTGCCAGTAGTATAGACGGCCAAGCCACCTATGGCTACACCTTC; cdr3_aa: CASSIDGQATYGYTF
v_call: TRBV29-1; clone_size: NA; j_call: TRBJ2-3; d_call: NA; cdr3_nt: TGCAGCGTTGATAGAGGGTCCCGCTCAGATACGCAGTATTTT; cdr3_aa: CSVDRGSRSDTQYF
v_call: TRBV6-2/TRBV6-3; clone_size: NA; j_call: TRBJ2-7; d_call: NA; cdr3_nt: TGTGCCAGCAGTTCGCCAGGGCACTACGAGCAGTACTTC; cdr3_aa: CASSSPGHYEQYF
v_call: TRBV10-2; clone_size: NA; j_call: TRBJ2-7; d_call: TRBD1; cdr3_nt: TGCGCCAGCACGCAGACAGGGAGCTCCTACGAGCAGTACTTC; cdr3_aa: CASTQTGSSYEQYF
v_call: TRBV30; clone_size: NA; j_call: TRBJ1-1; d_call: NA; cdr3_nt: TGTGCCTGGAGTGTACGGCCAGGCGCGGTCGCTTTCTTT; cdr3_aa: CAWSVRPGAVAFF
v_call: TRBV5-4; clone_size: few; j_call: TRBJ1-2; d_call: TRBD1; cdr3_nt: TGTGCCAGCAGCTTGGGCAGGGCAGGGGGTGGCTACACCTTC; cdr3_aa: CASSLGRAGGGYTF
v_call: TRBV2; clone_size: once; j_call: TRBJ2-5; d_call: TRBD2; cdr3_nt: TGTGCCAGCCAGTCCGCACTAGCGAACACCCAGTACTTC; cdr3_aa: CASQSALANTQYF
v_call: TRBV6-5; clone_size: NA; j_call: TRBJ2-7; d_call: NA; cdr3_nt: TGTGCCAGCCTGAATGGGCTAACCTACGAGCAGTACTTC; cdr3_aa: CASLNGLTYEQYF